This T cell receptor (beta chain) was observed in a study of T cells in localized non-small cell lung cancer. Clones were read by immunoSEQ multiplex PCR, and TCRdb kept only the in-frame ones, dropping some. The sample contains 850 to 1,300 clones, 20% to 25% of which appear only once. Study-wide results and caveats: Measurement of T cell clonality placed uninvolved adjacent lung highest, above the level in tumor. Longer overall survival was seen with higher T cell density measured in blood. The study detected a median roughly 50 of the top 100 tumor clones in adjacent lung.

The CDR3 spans 15 residues. Germline CDR1 and CDR2: SGHNT and YENEEA. Trimming removed 4 bases at V and 0 bases at J, with 9 bases between. The table lists this clone with a few counts. Its antigen is not known. The specimen was normal lung tissue next to the tumor, collected before any cancer treatment. This TCR came from a male donor aged 60 or over with stage I lung adenocarcinoma. The chain employs TRBV11-3 and TRBJ1-4; D is undetermined. The CDR3 nucleotides are TGTGCCAGCAGCTCCCAGACTGCAACTAATGAAAAACTGTTTTTT. Translated: CASSSQTATNEKLFF.